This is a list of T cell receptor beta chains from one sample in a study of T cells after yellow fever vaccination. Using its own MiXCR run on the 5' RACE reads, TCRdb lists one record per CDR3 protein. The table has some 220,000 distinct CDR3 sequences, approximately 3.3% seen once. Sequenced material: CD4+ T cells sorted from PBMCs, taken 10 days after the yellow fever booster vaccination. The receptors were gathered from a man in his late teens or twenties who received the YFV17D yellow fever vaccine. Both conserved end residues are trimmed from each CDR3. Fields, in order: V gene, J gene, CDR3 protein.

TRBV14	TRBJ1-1	ASSQRQRGVNTEAF
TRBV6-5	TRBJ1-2	ASSYSIVGGYGYT
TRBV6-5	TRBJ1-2	ASRPVGYGYT
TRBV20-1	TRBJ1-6	SARDAGSPLH
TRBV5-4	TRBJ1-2	ASSSGTGEWGYT
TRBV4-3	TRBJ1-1	ASSQEWGGTTEAF
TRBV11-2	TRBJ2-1	ASSPWGVTGTF
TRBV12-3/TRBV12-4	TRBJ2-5	ASSLSSGGGETQY
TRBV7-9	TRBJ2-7	ASSLVSGGYEQY
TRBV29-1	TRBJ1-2	SVGTDRGIYGYT
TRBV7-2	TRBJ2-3	ASSSWDRGTDTQY
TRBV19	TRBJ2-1	ASSQSGGPFNEQF
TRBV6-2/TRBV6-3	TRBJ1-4	ASSYSGTRDNEKLF
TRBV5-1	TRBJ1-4	ASSYRGSNEKLF
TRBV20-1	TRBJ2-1	SARDPGGGTNEQF
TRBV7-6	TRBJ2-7	ASSSSSGTGNYEQY
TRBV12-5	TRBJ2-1	ASGTRDRGINEQF
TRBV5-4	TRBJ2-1	ASSSGRGGYNEQF
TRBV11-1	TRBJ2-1	ASSFGQGSSYNEQF
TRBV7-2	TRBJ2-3	ASSSRPLLAGGFTDTQY
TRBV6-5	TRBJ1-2	ASSYEGTGVRGYT
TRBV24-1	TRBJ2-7	ATSDRTGAYEQY
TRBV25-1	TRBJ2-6	ASGGQGRANVLT
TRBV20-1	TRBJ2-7	SLSGGHYEQY
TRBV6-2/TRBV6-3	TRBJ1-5	ASSQQTQVQPQH
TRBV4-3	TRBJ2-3	ASSQDKASDLTDTQY
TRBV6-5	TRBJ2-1	ASSYSRGERYNEQF
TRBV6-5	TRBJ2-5	ASSYSVSQETQY
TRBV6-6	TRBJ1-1	ASSLQAF
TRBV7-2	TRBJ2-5	ASSLLAGGQTQY
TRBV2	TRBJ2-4	ASSEIQEGIQY
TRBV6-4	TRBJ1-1	ASSAQTNNEAF
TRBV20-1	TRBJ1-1	SAPADTEAF
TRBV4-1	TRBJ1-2	ASSHGGNGGYT
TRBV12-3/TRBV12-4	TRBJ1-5	ASSLPGGNQPQH
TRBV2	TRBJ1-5	ASSEAGRDQPQH
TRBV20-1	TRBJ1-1	SAAEGRKGQAF
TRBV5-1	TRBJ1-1	ASSERTGGGTEAF
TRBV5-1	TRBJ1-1	ASSQGTGQSEAF
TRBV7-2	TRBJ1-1	ASTSAWQGEAF
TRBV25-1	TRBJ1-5	ASSPQGFQPQH
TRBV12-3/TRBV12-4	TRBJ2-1	ASSFGSGEQF
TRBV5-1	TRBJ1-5	ASSLGTGTHQPQH
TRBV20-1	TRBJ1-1	SVLRRFTEAF
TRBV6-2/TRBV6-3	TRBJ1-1	ASSYSRTGFAF
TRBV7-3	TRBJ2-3	ASSGTGGTDTQY
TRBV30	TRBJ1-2	AWSQLGGESYT
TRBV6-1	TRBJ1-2	ASSREGYT